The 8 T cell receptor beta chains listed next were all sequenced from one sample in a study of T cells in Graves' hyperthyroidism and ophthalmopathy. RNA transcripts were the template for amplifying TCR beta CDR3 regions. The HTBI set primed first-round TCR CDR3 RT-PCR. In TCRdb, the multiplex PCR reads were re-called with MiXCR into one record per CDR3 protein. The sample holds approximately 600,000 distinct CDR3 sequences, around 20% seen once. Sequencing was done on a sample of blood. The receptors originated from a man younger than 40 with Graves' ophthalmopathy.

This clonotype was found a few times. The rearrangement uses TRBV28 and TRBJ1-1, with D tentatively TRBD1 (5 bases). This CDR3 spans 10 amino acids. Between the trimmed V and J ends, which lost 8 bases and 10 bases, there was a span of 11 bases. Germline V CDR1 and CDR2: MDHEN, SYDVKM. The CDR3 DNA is TGTGCCAGCGGGGCTTTTAGAGCTTTCTTT. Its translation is CASGAFRAFF. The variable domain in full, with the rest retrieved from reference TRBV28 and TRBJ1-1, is DVKVTQSSRYLVKRTGEKVFLECVQDMDHENMFWYRQDPGLGLRLIYFSYDVKMKEKGDIPEGYSVSREKKERFSLILESASTNQTSMYLCASGAFRAFFGQGTRLTVV.

Written as DNA, the CDR3 is TGTGCCAGCGTCCGACTAGCGGGAGTTCGAGAGACCCAGTACTTC. It is translated as CASVRLAGVRETQYF. The chain recombines TRBV2 with TRBJ2-5; 12 nucleotides line up with TRBD2. In germline, CDR1 is SNHLY, CDR2 FYNNEI. This CDR3 spans 15 amino acids. J gave up 4 bases and V 8 bases, and 8 bases lay outside the gene matches.

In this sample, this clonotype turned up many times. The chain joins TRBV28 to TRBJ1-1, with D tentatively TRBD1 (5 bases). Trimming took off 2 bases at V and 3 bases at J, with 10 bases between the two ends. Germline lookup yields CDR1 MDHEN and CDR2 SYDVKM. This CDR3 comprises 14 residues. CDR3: CASSLMQGDTEAFF. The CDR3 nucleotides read TGTGCCAGCAGTTTAATGCAGGGTGACACTGAAGCTTTCTTT.

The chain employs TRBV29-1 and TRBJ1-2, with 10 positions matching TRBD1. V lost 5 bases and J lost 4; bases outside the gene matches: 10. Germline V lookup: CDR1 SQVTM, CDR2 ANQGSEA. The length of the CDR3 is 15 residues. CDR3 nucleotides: TGCAGCGTTCAAGCTCGACAGGGGGCCGCCTATGGCTACACCTTC. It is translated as CSVQARQGAAYGYTF. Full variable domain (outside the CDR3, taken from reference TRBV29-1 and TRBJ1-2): SAVISQKPSRDICQRGTSLTIQCQVDSQVTMMFWYRQQPGQSLTLIATANQGSEATYESGFVIDKFPISRPNLTFSTLTVSNMSPEDSSIYLCSVQARQGAAYGYTFGSGTRLTVV.

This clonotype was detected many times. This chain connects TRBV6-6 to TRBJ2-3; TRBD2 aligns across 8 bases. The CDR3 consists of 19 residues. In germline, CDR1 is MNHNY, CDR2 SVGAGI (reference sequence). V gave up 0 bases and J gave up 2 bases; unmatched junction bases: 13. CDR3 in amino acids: CASSYSSGGVAGLTDTQYF. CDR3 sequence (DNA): TGTGCCAGCAGTTACTCGAGTGGAGGCGTAGCGGGACTCACAGATACGCAGTATTTT.

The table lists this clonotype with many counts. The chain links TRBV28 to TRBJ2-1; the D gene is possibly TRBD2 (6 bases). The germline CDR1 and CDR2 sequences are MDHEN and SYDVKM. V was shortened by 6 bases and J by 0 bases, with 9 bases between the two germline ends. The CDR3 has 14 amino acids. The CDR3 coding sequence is TGTGCCAGCAGACGGGACTCCTCCTACAATGAGCAGTTCTTC. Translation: CASRRDSSYNEQFF. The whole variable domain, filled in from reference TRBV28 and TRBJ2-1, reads DVKVTQSSRYLVKRTGEKVFLECVQDMDHENMFWYRQDPGLGLRLIYFSYDVKMKEKGDIPEGYSVSREKKERFSLILESASTNQTSMYLCASRRDSSYNEQFFGPGTRLTVL.

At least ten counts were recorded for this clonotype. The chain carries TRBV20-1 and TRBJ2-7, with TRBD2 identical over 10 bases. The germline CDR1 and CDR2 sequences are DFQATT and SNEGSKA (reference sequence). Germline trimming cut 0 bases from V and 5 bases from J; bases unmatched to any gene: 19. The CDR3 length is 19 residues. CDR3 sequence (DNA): TGCAGTGCTAGAGACCTCAAGGGGTCCCTAGCGGGAGCAGTCCACGAGCAGTACTTC. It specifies CSARDLKGSLAGAVHEQYF.

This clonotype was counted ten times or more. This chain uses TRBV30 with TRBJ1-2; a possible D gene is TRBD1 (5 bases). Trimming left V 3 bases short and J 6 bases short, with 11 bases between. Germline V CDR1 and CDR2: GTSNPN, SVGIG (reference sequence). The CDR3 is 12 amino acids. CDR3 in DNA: TGTGCCTGGAGCGGGCAGGGCCATGGCTACACCTTC. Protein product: CAWSGQGHGYTF. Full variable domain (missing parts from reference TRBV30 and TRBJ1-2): SQTIHQWPATLVQPVGSPLSLECTVEGTSNPNLYWYRQAAGRGLQLLFYSVGIGQISSEVPQNLSASRPQDRQFILSSKKLLLSDSGFYLCAWSGQGHGYTFGSGTRLTVV.